These T cell receptor beta chains were read from a single sample in a study of T cell repertoires in cytomegalovirus infection. TCRdb fed the reads into MiXCR, producing one record per CDR3 protein. The sample has some 300,000 distinct CDR3 sequences; roughly a tenth are singletons. Sequenced material: PBMCs. The receptor source for this set is a human donor in good health (CMV status not recorded). Some clones in this sample may be carry-over from other donors' samples. Each CDR3 is given with its conserved first and last residue. A D gene is named only where the DNA matches it firmly. Clone size appears in some rows only: once, few, many, or a class for an expanded clone.

v_gene: TRBV10-3; j_gene: TRBJ1-1; abundance: many; d_gene: NA; CDR3nt: TGTGCCATCAGACGCGACGGCAACACTGAAGCTTTCTTT; CDR3aa: CAIRRDGNTEAFF
v_gene: TRBV10-3; j_gene: TRBJ2-7; abundance: few; d_gene: NA; CDR3nt: TGTGCCATCAGACCGACAGGCGGCCGTCCCTACGAGCAGTACTTC; CDR3aa: CAIRPTGGRPYEQYF
v_gene: TRBV20-1; j_gene: TRBJ1-1; abundance: once; d_gene: TRBD1; CDR3nt: TGCAGTGCTAGAAGGGACAGAGGGACTGAAGCTTTCTTT; CDR3aa: CSARRDRGTEAFF
v_gene: TRBV28; j_gene: TRBJ1-5; abundance: many; d_gene: NA; CDR3nt: TGTGCCAGCAGACAACCGAGAGGCAATCAGCCCCAGCATTTT; CDR3aa: CASRQPRGNQPQHF
v_gene: TRBV5-6; j_gene: TRBJ1-2; abundance: many; d_gene: NA; CDR3nt: TGTGCCAGCAGCTTGGAGGACGGTGGCTACACCTTC; CDR3aa: CASSLEDGGYTF
v_gene: TRBV10-3; j_gene: TRBJ1-2; abundance: NA; d_gene: NA; CDR3nt: TGTGCCATCAGTGAGTCGGGAACCACGGTCTATGGCTACACCTTC; CDR3aa: CAISESGTTVYGYTF
v_gene: TRBV7-2; j_gene: TRBJ2-2; abundance: many; d_gene: NA; CDR3nt: TGTGCCAGCAGCTTCGACGTGACCGGGGAGCTGTTTTTT; CDR3aa: CASSFDVTGELFF
v_gene: TRBV9; j_gene: TRBJ2-1; abundance: many; d_gene: NA; CDR3nt: TGTGCCAGCAGCGTAGACGGAGCGGTGACCTACAATGAGCAGTTCTTC; CDR3aa: CASSVDGAVTYNEQFF
v_gene: TRBV29-1; j_gene: TRBJ1-2; abundance: few; d_gene: TRBD1; CDR3nt: TGCAGCGTTGAAGTGGCGACAGGGCCAGGCTATGGCTACACCTTC; CDR3aa: CSVEVATGPGYGYTF
v_gene: TRBV4-3; j_gene: TRBJ2-3; abundance: many; d_gene: NA; CDR3nt: TGCGCCAGCAGCCAAGGTAGTGGGGCAGATACGCAGTATTTT; CDR3aa: CASSQGSGADTQYF
v_gene: TRBV18; j_gene: TRBJ2-1; abundance: many; d_gene: NA; CDR3nt: TGTGCCAGCTCACCGAGTAGCTCCTACAATGAGCAGTTCTTC; CDR3aa: CASSPSSSYNEQFF
v_gene: TRBV4-1; j_gene: TRBJ1-3; abundance: NA; d_gene: NA; CDR3nt: TGCGCCAGCAGCCCCGACGGGGTTGGAAACACCATATATTTT; CDR3aa: CASSPDGVGNTIYF
v_gene: TRBV5-1; j_gene: TRBJ2-7; abundance: NA; d_gene: TRBD1; CDR3nt: TGCGCCAGCAGCCACCGGGACAGGTATGGGTACGAGCAGTACTTC; CDR3aa: CASSHRDRYGYEQYF
v_gene: TRBV7-2; j_gene: TRBJ1-2; abundance: many; d_gene: NA; CDR3nt: TGTGCCAGCAGCTCACGGTTTGGTGGCTACACCTTC; CDR3aa: CASSSRFGGYTF